This section outlines one TCR beta chain sequence together with its context. The target antigen is unknown. This entry is derived from a study of T cell repertoires in cytomegalovirus infection. At the level of the study: Alongside well-studied HLA-B-restricted CMV epitopes, recently identified HLA-C-restricted CMV epitopes were also used. Both CMV infection and a matching HLA type were indicated by public TCR beta signatures. The study, taken as a whole, reports: Clonotypes of TCR beta that were HLA-C-restricted and CMV-specific dominated the ex vivo response.

Via MiXCR, TCRdb re-called the reads, giving one row per CDR3 protein. The repertoire has a few hundred thousand distinct CDR3 sequences, approximately 40% of them found once; the top ten carry about 48%. CDR1 and CDR2 from the germline V gene are DFQATT and SNEGSKA (reference sequence). V gave up 2 bases and J gave up 5 bases; unmatched junction bases: 9. The CDR3 is 15 residues long. The chain recombines TRBV20-1 with TRBJ2-5, with TRBD2 matching over 9 bases. The clonotype comes from a human donor in good health (CMV status not recorded). Some clones in this sample may be carry-over from other donors' samples. Sequences were derived from cultured PBMCs, sampled from culture after CMV antigen stimulation. The CDR3 here is CSARSLGGGGETQYF. CDR3 in DNA: TGCAGTGCTAGAAGCTTAGGCGGGGGGGGGGAGACCCAGTACTTC.